Listed below are T cell receptor beta chains from one sample, sequenced in a study of Ad26.COV2.S vaccination and SARS-CoV-2 variants. Assay used: immunoSEQ multiplex PCR; TCRdb lists only in-frame clones, some missing. This table holds 300,000 to 350,000 clones, 75% to 90% found once. The sample in question was peripheral blood, obtained in a trial of Ad26.COV2.S vaccine versus placebo. These receptor sequences come from a person between 18 and 65 years old who received the Ad26.COV2.S COVID-19 vaccine or a placebo. Each CDR3 is given with its conserved first and last residue. D genes are given only for firm matches. Clone sizes are given selectively: once, few, many, or a class where the clone is expanded.

D: NA; size: NA; V: TRBV11-2; J: TRBJ1-3; CDR3: CASSFYVGFASSGNTIYF; DNA: TGTGCCAGCAGCTTTTATGTCGGGTTCGCGAGCTCTGGAAACACCATATATTTT
D: TRBD1; size: NA; V: TRBV6-5; J: TRBJ2-7; CDR3: CASRPGTARYEQYF; DNA: TGTGCCAGCAGGCCCGGGACAGCTCGGTACGAGCAGTACTTC
D: NA; size: NA; V: TRBV9; J: TRBJ1-3; CDR3: CASSADGYSGNTIYF; DNA: TGTGCCAGCAGCGCGGACGGCTACTCTGGAAACACCATATATTTT
D: TRBD1; size: few; V: TRBV2; J: TRBJ1-4; CDR3: CASSLGQATNEKLFF; DNA: TGTGCCAGCAGCCTAGGACAGGCCACTAATGAAAAACTGTTTTTT
D: NA; size: NA; V: TRBV15; J: TRBJ2-1; CDR3: CATSSYNEQFF; DNA: TGTGCCACCTCCTCTTACAATGAGCAGTTCTTC
D: TRBD2; size: NA; V: TRBV4-1; J: TRBJ2-3; CDR3: CASSQEGGLAGGRTDTQYF; DNA: TGCGCCAGCAGCCAAGAGGGGGGACTAGCGGGAGGGCGGACAGATACGCAGTATTTT
D: NA; size: NA; V: TRBV5-1; J: TRBJ1-1; CDR3: CASSLVQAPDTEAFF; DNA: TGCGCCAGCAGCTTGGTACAGGCTCCTGACACTGAAGCTTTCTTT
D: NA; size: NA; V: TRBV14; J: TRBJ1-6; CDR3: CASSPAGLGWSSPLHF; DNA: TGTGCCAGCAGCCCGGCAGGGTTGGGCTGGAGTTCACCCCTCCACTTT
D: TRBD1; size: NA; V: TRBV4-3; J: TRBJ2-5; CDR3: CASSQGTGGEGETQYF; DNA: TGCGCCAGCAGCCAAGGGACAGGTGGCGAGGGAGAGACCCAGTACTTC
D: TRBD1; size: NA; V: TRBV15; J: TRBJ1-1; CDR3: CATSTDRGPAEAFF; DNA: TGTGCCACCAGCACAGACAGGGGGCCGGCTGAAGCTTTCTTT
D: TRBD2; size: NA; V: TRBV9; J: TRBJ2-7; CDR3: CASSQTSGRVAKQYF; DNA: TGTGCCAGCAGCCAGACTAGCGGGAGGGTGGCCAAGCAGTACTTC
D: TRBD2; size: once; V: TRBV5-8; J: TRBJ2-4; CDR3: CASSSAGTSGSAAKNIQYF; DNA: TGTGCCAGCAGCTCAGCGGGGACTAGCGGGAGCGCGGCCAAAAACATTCAGTACTTC
D: TRBD2; size: NA; V: TRBV5-1; J: TRBJ2-7; CDR3: CASSLTSGGSYEQYF; DNA: TGCGCCAGCAGCTTGACTAGCGGGGGCTCCTACGAGCAGTACTTC
D: NA; size: NA; V: TRBV7-2; J: TRBJ1-4; CDR3: CASSPDAGSGEKLFF; DNA: TGTGCCAGCAGCCCGGACGCAGGGTCCGGCGAAAAACTGTTTTTT
D: TRBD2; size: once; V: TRBV28; J: TRBJ2-7; CDR3: CASSSTSGGAYEQYF; DNA: TGTGCCAGCAGTTCTACTAGCGGGGGAGCCTACGAGCAGTACTTC
D: TRBD1; size: once; V: TRBV3-1/TRBV3-2; J: TRBJ2-7; CDR3: CASSQGTGTLEQYF; DNA: TGTGCCAGCAGCCAGGGGACAGGTACTTTGGAGCAGTACTTC
D: NA; size: NA; V: TRBV30; J: TRBJ1-6; CDR3: CAWRGSYNSPLHF; DNA: TGTGCCTGGAGAGGCAGCTATAATTCACCCCTCCACTTT
D: TRBD2; size: NA; V: TRBV28; J: TRBJ2-1; CDR3: CASSSHQAGAYNEQFF; DNA: TGTGCCAGCAGTTCCCACCAAGCGGGGGCTTACAATGAGCAGTTCTTC
D: NA; size: NA; V: TRBV28; J: TRBJ1-1; CDR3: CASKHGNANTEAFF; DNA: TGTGCCAGCAAGCACGGTAACGCGAACACTGAAGCTTTCTTT
D: NA; size: once; V: TRBV7-2; J: TRBJ2-1; CDR3: CASSPPDNEQFF; DNA: TGTGCCAGCAGCCCCCCGGACAATGAGCAGTTCTTC
D: NA; size: NA; V: TRBV10-2; J: TRBJ2-1; CDR3: CASSAGGTPYNEQFF; DNA: TGCGCCAGCAGTGCGGGCGGGACCCCCTACAATGAGCAGTTCTTC
D: NA; size: NA; V: TRBV11-2; J: TRBJ2-7; CDR3: CASSLVHTEQYF; DNA: TGTGCCAGCAGCTTAGTTCACACCGAGCAGTACTTC
D: NA; size: NA; V: TRBV4-2; J: TRBJ2-3; CDR3: CASSQVETDTQYF; DNA: TGTGCCAGCAGCCAAGTTGAAACAGATACGCAGTATTTT
D: TRBD1; size: NA; V: TRBV3-1/TRBV3-2; J: TRBJ1-2; CDR3: CASSHRQGPNYGYTF; DNA: TGTGCCAGCAGCCACCGACAGGGCCCTAACTATGGCTACACCTTC
D: NA; size: once; V: TRBV28; J: TRBJ2-7; CDR3: CASSSPPDSVPFDFYEQYF; DNA: TGTGCCAGCAGTTCTCCCCCCGACTCCGTCCCTTTCGATTTCTACGAGCAGTACTTC
D: NA; size: few; V: TRBV9; J: TRBJ2-5; CDR3: CASSGDAGQGTTQYF; DNA: TGTGCCAGCAGCGGGGACGCGGGGCAGGGGACGACCCAGTACTTC
D: TRBD1; size: NA; V: TRBV20-1; J: TRBJ2-1; CDR3: CSASRPTGGLYNEQFF; DNA: TGCAGTGCTAGTCGACCGACAGGGGGACTCTACAATGAGCAGTTCTTC
D: NA; size: NA; V: TRBV6-6; J: TRBJ2-3; CDR3: CASTLDSGVADTQYF; DNA: TGTGCCAGCACGCTGGACAGCGGGGTCGCAGATACGCAGTATTTT